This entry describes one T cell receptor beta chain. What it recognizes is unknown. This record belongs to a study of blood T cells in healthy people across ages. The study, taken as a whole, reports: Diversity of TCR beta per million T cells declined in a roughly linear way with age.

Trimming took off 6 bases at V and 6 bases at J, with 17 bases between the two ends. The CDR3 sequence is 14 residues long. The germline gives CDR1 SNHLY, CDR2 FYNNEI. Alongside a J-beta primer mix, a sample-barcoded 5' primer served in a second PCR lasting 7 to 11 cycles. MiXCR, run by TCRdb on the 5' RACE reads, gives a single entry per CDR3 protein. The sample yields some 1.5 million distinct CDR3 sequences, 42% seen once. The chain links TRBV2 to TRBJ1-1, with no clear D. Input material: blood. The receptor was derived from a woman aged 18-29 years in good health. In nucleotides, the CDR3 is TGTGCCAGCAGGATGGGAGGGCCAGTGGCTGAAGCTTTCTTT. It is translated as CASRMGGPVAEAFF. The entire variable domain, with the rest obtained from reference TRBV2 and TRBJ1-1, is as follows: EPEVTQTPSHQVTQMGQEVILRCVPISNHLYFYWYRQILGQKVEFLVSFYNNEISEKSEIFDDQFSVERPDGSNFTLKIRSTKLEDSAMYFCASRMGGPVAEAFFGQGTRLTVV.